This T cell receptor beta chain was sequenced for a study of blood T cell repertoires in COVID-19 (TCRdb year 2020). Some background on the complete study: The collaborator samples originated in the United States, Italy and Spain and spanned the acute and convalescent phases of COVID-19. The prospective study material was composed of cDNA or gDNA derived from T cells, B-cell-depleted T cells, or PBMCs. The dataset comprised deeply sampled blood TCRbeta repertoires from subjects exposed to, actively infected with, or recovered from COVID-19. A freely available public database, intended as a resource for researchers studying the immune response to SARS-CoV-2, is where the repertoires were released. Samples came from the ongoing ImmuneRACE study (first 160 participants) plus 1,254 subjects from 6 global collaborators. The sample metadata nearly always contained a de-identified subject ID, COVID-19 status, age in years and sex. HLA class I and class II types, where available, came from metadata supplied by the sample provider rather than from assay-based typing. Overall study outcomes, separate from this receptor: The quantity of clinical and demographic metadata differed by source and by participant and was supplied without curation.

Another Seattle source contributed samples from volunteer blood donors who had recovered from COVID-19. Whole blood was collected in K2EDTA tubes by collaborating institutions according to the institutions' own protocols. Collaborator samples were shipped for TCRbeta analysis as frozen whole blood, isolated PBMCs, or DNA extracted from either sample type. TCRbeta CDR3 regions were amplified from genomic DNA using the immunoSEQ Assay, a bias-controlled multiplex PCR. Turning to the authors' computational methods: The number of nucleated cells in each sample was estimated by amplification of reference gene primers within the assay. Sequence reads were collapsed and filtered to measure the absolute abundance of every unique TCRbeta CDR3 rearrangement. For each sample, productive Simpson clonality was calculated by taking the square root of Simpson's diversity index across productive rearrangements. The table was pulled from immuneACCESS by TCRdb, which kept in-frame rearrangements only. Such tables lose some clones; where checked, under half of the loss comes from unresolved V genes, and the rest has no known cause. Clone size and V and J calls were adopted from that table, with D and trimming inferred from the DNA. The sample table holds some 230,000 clones, of which roughly 89% were seen once. 2% to 2.5% of the sample rests with the top ten.

A remark on this clone: Its recognized antigen is unknown. Nothing much larger sits one base from this clone, and base qualities are not available.

The source of this sequence is a young man who had recovered from COVID-19. The sample consisted of peripheral blood.

The CDR3 is CASSRQINYGYTF. The nucleotide sequence reads TGTGCCAGCAGTCGACAGATTAACTATGGCTACACCTTC. The chain is encoded by TRBV12-3 or TRBV12-4 joined to TRBJ1-2, and possibly TRBD1, on 5 matching bases. The CDR3 sequence holds 13 residues, the cysteine and phenylalanine included. Only CDR3 DNA is held: 39 bases, read in frame from base 1. Cut back by 5 bases and 1 base, the V and J ends lie 8 bases apart.